The TCR beta chain described here comes from a study of technical replicates of blood from a handful of donors. After removal of 7 bases from V and 1 base from J, the junction contained 4 bases not matched to a gene. Germline loops: CDR1 LNHDA, CDR2 SQIVND (reference sequence). The CDR3 is 13 amino acids. Assay: immunoSEQ multiplex PCR; the TCRdb copy retains only in-frame clones and omits some. The sample records about 75,000 clones, roughly 91% being singletons. This receptor was taken from a human donor in good health. Some clones in this sample may be carry-over from other donors' samples. V usage is TRBV19 and J usage is TRBJ2-7, with TRBD1 identical over 7 bases. Sequenced sample: T cells isolated from PBMCs. CDR3: CASIGTESYEQYF. The CDR3 bases are TGTGCCAGTATAGGGACAGAATCCTACGAGCAGTACTTC.